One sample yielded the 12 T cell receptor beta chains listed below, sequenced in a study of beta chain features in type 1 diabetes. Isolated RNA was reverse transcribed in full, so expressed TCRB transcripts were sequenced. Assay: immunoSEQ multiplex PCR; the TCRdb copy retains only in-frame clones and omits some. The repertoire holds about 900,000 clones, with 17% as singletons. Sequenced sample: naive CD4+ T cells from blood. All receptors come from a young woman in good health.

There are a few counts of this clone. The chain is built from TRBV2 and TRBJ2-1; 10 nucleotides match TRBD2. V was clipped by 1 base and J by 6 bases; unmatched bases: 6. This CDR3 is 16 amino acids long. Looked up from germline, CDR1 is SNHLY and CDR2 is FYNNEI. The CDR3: CASSEELAGVGNEQFF. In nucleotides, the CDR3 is TGTGCCAGCAGTGAAGAGCTAGCGGGAGTTGGCAATGAGCAGTTCTTC.

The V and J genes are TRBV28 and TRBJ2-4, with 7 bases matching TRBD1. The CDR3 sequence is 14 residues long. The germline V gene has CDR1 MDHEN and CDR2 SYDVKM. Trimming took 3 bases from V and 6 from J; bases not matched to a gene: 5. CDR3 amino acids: CASSFQGGGNIQYF. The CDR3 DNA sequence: TGTGCCAGCAGTTTCCAAGGGGGCGGAAACATTCAGTACTTC. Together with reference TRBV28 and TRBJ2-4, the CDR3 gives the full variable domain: DVKVTQSSRYLVKRTGEKVFLECVQDMDHENMFWYRQDPGLGLRLIYFSYDVKMKEKGDIPEGYSVSREKKERFSLILESASTNQTSMYLCASSFQGGGNIQYFGAGTRLSVL.

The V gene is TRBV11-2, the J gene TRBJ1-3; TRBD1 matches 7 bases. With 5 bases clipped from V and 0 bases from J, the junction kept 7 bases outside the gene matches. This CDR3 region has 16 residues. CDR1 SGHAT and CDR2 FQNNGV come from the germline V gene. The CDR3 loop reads CASSGRTGSSGNTIYF. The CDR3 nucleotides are TGTGCCAGCAGCGGTCGGACAGGTTCCTCTGGAAACACCATATATTTT.

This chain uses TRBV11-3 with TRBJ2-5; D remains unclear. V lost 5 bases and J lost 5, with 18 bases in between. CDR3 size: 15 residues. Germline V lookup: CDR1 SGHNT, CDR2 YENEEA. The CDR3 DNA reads TGTGCCAGCAGCCTCCCTTCTAGTCTCCCTGAGACCCAGTACTTC. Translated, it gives CASSLPSSLPETQYF.

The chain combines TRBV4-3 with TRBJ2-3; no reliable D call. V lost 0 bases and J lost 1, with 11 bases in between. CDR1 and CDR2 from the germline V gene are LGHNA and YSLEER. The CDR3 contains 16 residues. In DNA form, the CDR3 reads TGCGCCAGCAGCCAAGAAACTTATGGGGGCACAGATACGCAGTATTTT. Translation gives CASSQETYGGTDTQYF.

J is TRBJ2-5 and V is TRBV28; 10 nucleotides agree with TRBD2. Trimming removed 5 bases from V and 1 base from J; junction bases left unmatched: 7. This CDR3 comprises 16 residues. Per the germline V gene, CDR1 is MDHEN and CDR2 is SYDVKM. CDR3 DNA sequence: TGTGCCAGCAGTCCGTACCGGACTAGCGGCCAAGAGACCCAGTACTTC. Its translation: CASSPYRTSGQETQYF.

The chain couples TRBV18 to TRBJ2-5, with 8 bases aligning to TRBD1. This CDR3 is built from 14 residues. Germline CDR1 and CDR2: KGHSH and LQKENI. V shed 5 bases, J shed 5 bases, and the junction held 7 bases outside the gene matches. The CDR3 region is CASSADRVRETQYF. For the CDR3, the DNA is TGTGCCAGCTCAGCGGACAGGGTTAGGGAGACCCAGTACTTC. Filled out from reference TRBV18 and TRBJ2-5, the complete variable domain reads NAGVMQNPRHLVRRRGQEARLRCSPMKGHSHVYWYRQLPEEGLKFMVYLQKENIIDESGMPKERFSAEFPKEGPSILRIQQVVRGDSAAYFCASSADRVRETQYFGPGTRLLVL.

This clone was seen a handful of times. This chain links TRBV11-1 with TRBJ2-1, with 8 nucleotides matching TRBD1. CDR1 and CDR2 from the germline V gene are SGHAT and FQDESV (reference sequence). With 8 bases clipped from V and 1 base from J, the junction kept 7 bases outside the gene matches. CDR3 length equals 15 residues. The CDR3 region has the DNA TGTGCCAGCGGACGCGACAGGGGTTCCTACAATGAGCAGTTCTTC. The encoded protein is CASGRDRGSYNEQFF.

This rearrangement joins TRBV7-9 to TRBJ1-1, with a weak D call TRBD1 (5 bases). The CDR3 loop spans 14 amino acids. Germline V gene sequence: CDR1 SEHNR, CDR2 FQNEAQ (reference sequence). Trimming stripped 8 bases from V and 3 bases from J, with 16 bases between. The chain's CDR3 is CASGGYGMDTEAFF. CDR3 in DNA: TGTGCCAGCGGGGGATATGGCATGGACACTGAAGCTTTCTTT.

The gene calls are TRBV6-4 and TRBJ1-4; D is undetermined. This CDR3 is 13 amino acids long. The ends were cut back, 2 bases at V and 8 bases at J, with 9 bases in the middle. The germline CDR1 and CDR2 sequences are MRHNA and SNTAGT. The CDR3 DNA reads TGTGCCAGCAGTGACAGGGTGTGGGAAAAACTGTTTTTT. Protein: CASSDRVWEKLFF.

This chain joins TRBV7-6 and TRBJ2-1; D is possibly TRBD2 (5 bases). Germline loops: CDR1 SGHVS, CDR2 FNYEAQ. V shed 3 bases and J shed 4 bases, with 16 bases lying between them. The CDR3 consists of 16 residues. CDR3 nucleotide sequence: TGTGCCAGCAGCTTGTTTAGCGCAGCAATATACAATGAGCAGTTCTTC. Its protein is CASSLFSAAIYNEQFF.

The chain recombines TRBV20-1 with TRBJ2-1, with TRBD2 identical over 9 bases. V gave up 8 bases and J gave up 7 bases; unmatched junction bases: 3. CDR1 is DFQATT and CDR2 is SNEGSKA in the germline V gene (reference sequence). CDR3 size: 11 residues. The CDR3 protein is CSISGSNEQFF. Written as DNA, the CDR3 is TGCAGTATTAGCGGGAGTAATGAGCAGTTCTTC.